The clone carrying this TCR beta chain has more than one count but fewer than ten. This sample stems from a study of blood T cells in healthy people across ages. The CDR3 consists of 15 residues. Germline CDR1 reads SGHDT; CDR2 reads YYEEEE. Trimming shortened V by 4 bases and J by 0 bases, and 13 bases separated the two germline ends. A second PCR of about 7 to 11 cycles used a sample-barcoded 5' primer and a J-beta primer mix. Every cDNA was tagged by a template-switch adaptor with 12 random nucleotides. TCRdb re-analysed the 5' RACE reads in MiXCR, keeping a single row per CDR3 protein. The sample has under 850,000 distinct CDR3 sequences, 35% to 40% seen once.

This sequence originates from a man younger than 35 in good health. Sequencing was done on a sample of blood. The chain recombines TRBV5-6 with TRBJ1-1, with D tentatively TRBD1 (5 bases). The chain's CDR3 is CASSPWGPMNTEAFF. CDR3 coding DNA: TGTGCCAGCAGCCCTTGGGGACCCATGAACACTGAAGCTTTCTTT. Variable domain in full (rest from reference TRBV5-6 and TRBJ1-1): DAGVTQSPTHLIKTRGQQVTLRCSPKSGHDTVSWYQQALGQGPQFIFQYYEEEERQRGNFPDRFSGHQFPNYSSELNVNALLLGDSALYLCASSPWGPMNTEAFFGQGTRLTVV.